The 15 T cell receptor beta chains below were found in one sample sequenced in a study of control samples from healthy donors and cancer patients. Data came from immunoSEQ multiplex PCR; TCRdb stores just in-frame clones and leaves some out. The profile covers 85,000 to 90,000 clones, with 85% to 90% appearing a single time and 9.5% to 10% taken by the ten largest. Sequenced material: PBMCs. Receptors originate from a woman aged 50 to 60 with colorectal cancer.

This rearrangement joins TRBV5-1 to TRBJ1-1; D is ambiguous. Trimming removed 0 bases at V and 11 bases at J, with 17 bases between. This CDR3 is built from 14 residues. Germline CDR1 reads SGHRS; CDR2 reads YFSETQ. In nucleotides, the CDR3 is TGCGCCAGCAGCTTGGGAGGTCAGGAACGACCGGCTTTCTTT. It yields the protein CASSLGGQERPAFF.

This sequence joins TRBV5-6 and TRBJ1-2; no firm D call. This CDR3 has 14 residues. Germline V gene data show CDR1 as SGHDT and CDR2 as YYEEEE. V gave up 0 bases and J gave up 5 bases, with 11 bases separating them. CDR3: CASSLEYSPYGYTF. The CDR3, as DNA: TGTGCCAGCAGCTTGGAGTACAGCCCTTATGGCTACACCTTC.

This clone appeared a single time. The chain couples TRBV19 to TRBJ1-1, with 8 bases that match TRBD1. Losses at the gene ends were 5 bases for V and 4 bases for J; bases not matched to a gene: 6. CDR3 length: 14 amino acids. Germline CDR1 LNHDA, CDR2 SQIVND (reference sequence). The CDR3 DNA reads TGTGCCAGTAGTGTGATAACAGGGGGCACTGAAGCTTTCTTT. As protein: CASSVITGGTEAFF.

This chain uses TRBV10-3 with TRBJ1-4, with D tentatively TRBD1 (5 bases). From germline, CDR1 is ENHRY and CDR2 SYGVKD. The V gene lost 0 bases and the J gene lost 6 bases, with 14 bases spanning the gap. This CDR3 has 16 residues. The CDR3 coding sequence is TGTGCCATCAGTGAGTCGTCGAAGGGGCTTGATGAAAAACTGTTTTTT. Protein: CAISESSKGLDEKLFF.

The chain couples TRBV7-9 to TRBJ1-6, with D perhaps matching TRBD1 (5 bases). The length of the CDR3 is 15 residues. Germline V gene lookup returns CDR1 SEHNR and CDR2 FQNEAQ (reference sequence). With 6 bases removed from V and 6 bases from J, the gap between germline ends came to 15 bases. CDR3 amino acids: CASSRGTLGNSPLHF. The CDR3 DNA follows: TGTGCCAGCAGTCGCGGGACTCTGGGTAATTCACCCCTCCACTTT.

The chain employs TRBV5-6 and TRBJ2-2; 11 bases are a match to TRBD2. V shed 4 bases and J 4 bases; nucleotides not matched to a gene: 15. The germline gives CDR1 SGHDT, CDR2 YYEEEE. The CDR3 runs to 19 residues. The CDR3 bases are TGTGCCAGCAGCCTAACCAGACTAGCGGGGTACCCACTCACCGGGGAGCTGTTTTTT. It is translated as CASSLTRLAGYPLTGELFF.

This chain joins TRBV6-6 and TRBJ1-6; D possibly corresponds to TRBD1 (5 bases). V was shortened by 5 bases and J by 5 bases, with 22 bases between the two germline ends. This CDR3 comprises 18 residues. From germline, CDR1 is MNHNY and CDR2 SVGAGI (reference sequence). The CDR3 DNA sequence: TGTGCCAGCAGTCCGTACCCAGCCGGGACCGCAGATAATTCACCCCTCCACTTT. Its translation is CASSPYPAGTADNSPLHF.

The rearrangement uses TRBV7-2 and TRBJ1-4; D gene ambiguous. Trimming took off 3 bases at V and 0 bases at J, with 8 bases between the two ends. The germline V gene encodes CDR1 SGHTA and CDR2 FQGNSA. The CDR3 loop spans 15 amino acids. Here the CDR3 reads CASSFGWATNEKLFF. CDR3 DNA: TGTGCCAGCAGCTTTGGGTGGGCAACTAATGAAAAACTGTTTTTT.

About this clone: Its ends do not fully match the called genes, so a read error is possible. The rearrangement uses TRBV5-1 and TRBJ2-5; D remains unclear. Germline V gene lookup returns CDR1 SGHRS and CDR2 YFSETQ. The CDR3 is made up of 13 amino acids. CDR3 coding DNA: TGCGCCAGCAGCTTCCGAGACCAGGAGACCCAGTACTTC. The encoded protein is CASSFRDQETQYF.

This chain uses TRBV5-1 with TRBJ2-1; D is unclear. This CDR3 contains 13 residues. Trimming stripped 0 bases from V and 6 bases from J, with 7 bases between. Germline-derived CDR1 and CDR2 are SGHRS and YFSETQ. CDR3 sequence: CASSLEATNEQFF. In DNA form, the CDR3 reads TGCGCCAGCAGCTTGGAAGCCACCAATGAGCAGTTCTTC.

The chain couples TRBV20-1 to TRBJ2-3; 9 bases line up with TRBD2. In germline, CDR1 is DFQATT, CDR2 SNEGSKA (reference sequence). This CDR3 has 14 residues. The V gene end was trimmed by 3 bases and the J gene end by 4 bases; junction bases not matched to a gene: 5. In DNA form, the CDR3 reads TGCAGTGCTAGTTTGCGGGGGGGACCAGATACGCAGTATTTT. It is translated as CSASLRGGPDTQYF.

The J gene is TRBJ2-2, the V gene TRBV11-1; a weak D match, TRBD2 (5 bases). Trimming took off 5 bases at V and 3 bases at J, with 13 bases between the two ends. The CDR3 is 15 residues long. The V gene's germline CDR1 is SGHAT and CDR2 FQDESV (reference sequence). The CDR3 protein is CASSPGGSYTGELFF. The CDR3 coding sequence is TGTGCCAGCAGCCCCGGAGGCAGTTACACCGGGGAGCTGTTTTTT.

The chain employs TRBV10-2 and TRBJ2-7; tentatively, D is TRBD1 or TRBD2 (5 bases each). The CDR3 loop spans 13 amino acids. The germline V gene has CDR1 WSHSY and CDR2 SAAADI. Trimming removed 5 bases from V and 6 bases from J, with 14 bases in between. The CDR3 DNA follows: TGCGCCAGCAGTAGCCAGGGAGAGGTCGAGCAGTACGTC. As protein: CASSSQGEVEQYV.

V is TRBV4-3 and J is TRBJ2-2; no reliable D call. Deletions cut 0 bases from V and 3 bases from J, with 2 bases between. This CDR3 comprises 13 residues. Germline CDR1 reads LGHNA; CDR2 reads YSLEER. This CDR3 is CASSQDDTGELFF. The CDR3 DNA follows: TGCGCCAGCAGCCAAGACGACACCGGGGAGCTGTTTTTT.

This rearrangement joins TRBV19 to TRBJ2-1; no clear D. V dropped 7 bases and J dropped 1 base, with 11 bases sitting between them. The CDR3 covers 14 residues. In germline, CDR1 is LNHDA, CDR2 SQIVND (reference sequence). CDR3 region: CASNPGWSYNEQFF. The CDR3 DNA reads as TGTGCCAGTAATCCGGGTTGGTCCTACAATGAGCAGTTCTTC. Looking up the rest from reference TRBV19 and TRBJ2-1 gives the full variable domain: DGGITQSPKYLFRKEGQNVTLSCEQNLNHDAMYWYRQDPGQGLRLIYYSQIVNDFQKGDIAEGYSVSREKKESFPLTVTSAQKNPTAFYLCASNPGWSYNEQFFGPGTRLTVL.